This T cell receptor (beta chain) was identified in a study of T cells in Graves' hyperthyroidism and ophthalmopathy (dated by TCRdb to the late 2010s). About the full investigation: Peripheral blood was sampled at the time of initial diagnosis, prior to any treatment. To identify distinguishing TCR V-J signatures, a discovery cohort of 90 to 100 patients was used, comprising 43 with Graves' ophthalmopathy and 57 with stable Graves' hyperthyroidism. An independent validation cohort of fewer than 20 hyperthyroidism patients and about 15 patients who later progressed to ophthalmopathy tested prospective prediction of ophthalmopathy. The approximately 90 discovery patients were divided at random into training and test sets in a 7:3 ratio. In addition, the study compared T-cell repertoires in thyroid tissue and in blood from about 6 Graves' hyperthyroidism patients. After blood sampling, hyperthyroidism patients were treated with methimazole at a starting dose of 30 mg daily, and ophthalmopathy patients were treated with high-dose intravenous methylprednisolone. The paper describes TCR Vbeta CDR3 sequencing of 135 peripheral blood samples, made up of roughly 40 ophthalmopathy patients, approximately 73 hyperthyroidism patients and 17 progressor patients. The investigation overall reported the following: Most expanded thyroid clonotypes (frequency above 0.001) were also found in blood, which suggests that blood repertoires may mirror thyroid immune responses. No statistical method was used to fix the sample size in advance, and group allocation was not hidden from the investigators. During validation, the model predicted progression to ophthalmopathy a median of about 6.3 months ahead of onset, with more than 55% sensitivity and roughly 72% specificity. Ophthalmopathy was separated from stable hyperthyroidism by a 13 V-J signature model, with just over 85% sensitivity and about 84% specificity obtained in cross-validation and 80%/75% obtained in testing.

Notes on this clonotype: Its antigen is currently not known. No per-base quality is available; no much larger clone lies one base away.

Moderately to severely active disease, a Clinical Activity Score of at least 3, a NOSPECS grade of at least 4, and a duration under 3 months were present in ophthalmopathy patients. Exclusion was applied to patients with uncontrolled infections, other autoimmune diseases, pregnancy or lactation. Diagnoses were based on clinical symptoms, serum thyroxine and TRAb, thyroid ultrasound and orbital computed tomography. Ficoll-Paque density gradient centrifugation was used to isolate PBMCs from around 10 ml of fresh peripheral blood. Total RNA was extracted with Trizol reagent, and quality was checked on an Agilent 2100 Bioanalyzer. The TCR beta CDR3 regions were amplified from RNA transcripts. A first-round RT-PCR of the TCR CDR3 used the HTBI primer set with the Qiagen OneStep RT-PCR kit. A second multiplex PCR round built the libraries, followed by size selection and purification. Paired-end sequencing of the libraries was performed with 100 bp reads on an Illumina HiSeq2000. On the study's bioinformatics: SOAPnuke was used to process the raw data, with reads discarded if the reads contained adapters or uncalled bases, had a mean Phred below 15, or lacked an exact constant-primer or identifier match. High-quality paired reads were merged with COPE v1.2.5, and unique nucleotide sequences were defined as clonotypes. MiTCR v1.1 was used to align clonotypes to the IMGT TRBV, TRBD and TRBJ reference segments. Only V-J combinations with frequency above 0.0001, covering about 99% of repertoires, were analysed. A TCS score was defined as the ratio of F50 (clonal expansion) to E x V (chaos), with BLOSUM62-based TCRdist applied between CDR3 peptides within each V-J. Welch's t-statistics and random forest reduced 500 to 650 V-J features to roughly 13, which were used in a naive Bayes classifier (R e1071). The raw public data were reprocessed by TCRdb itself: fastp quality trimming at Q25, MiXCR clonotype calling, in-frame beta chains only. Rows are unified per CDR3 protein, each entry keeping the most common DNA and genes. For this entry, the V and J calls and clone size follow TCRdb and not the study's own pipeline. This sample comprises 450,000 to 600,000 distinct CDR3 sequences, around 20% of them detected only once. Approximately 48% of the sample is in the top ten clones.

This receptor was identified in a man aged 40-49 years with Graves' ophthalmopathy. The sequenced material came from blood.

Here the CDR3 is given as CASSQAVKETQYF. The DNA reads TGCGCCAGCAGCCAAGCCGTAAAGGAGACCCAGTACTTC. The sequence is built from TRBV4-3 and TRBJ2-5, with the D gene not confidently named. The CDR3 measures 13 amino acids from cysteine to phenylalanine. The only DNA kept is the CDR3, 39 bases in frame from the first base. The trim is 1 base for V and 5 bases for J, with a gap of 8 bases between the germline ends. Per the germline V gene, LGHNA is the CDR1 and YSLEER is the CDR2.